A selection of T cell receptor beta chains follows, all from one sample in a study of control samples from healthy donors and cancer patients. The method was immunoSEQ multiplex PCR; TCRdb's version includes in-frame clones alone and lacks a portion of them. The table includes some 120,000 clones, about 87% detected once. The sequencing input was blood. The source is a man aged 55 to 70 in good health. Each CDR3 is given with its conserved first and last residue. Each record gives: V gene, D gene, J gene, clone size, CDR3 DNA, CDR3 protein. The D gene is left open where the match is weak. For some rows the clone size is stated as once, few or many, or as a class when expanded; others skip it.

>TRBV5-1|.|TRBJ2-2|.
TGCGCCAGCAGCTTGGGATCGAACACCGGGGAGCTGTTTTTT
CASSLGSNTGELFF
>TRBV6-5|.|TRBJ1-6|.
TGTGCCAGCAGTTTTATTAATTCACCCCTCCACTTT
CASSFINSPLHF
>TRBV9|.|TRBJ1-6|.
TGTGCCAGCAGCCCTACCCCAGGCCAACCCGGGACCCTTCGGGGGGCGGCAAGATCACCCCTCCACTTT
CASSPTPGQPGTLRGAARSPLHF
>TRBV6-5|.|TRBJ2-7|.
TGTGCCAGCAGTTACTCTAGAGGGGGACGTACTACGAAGCAGTACTTC
CASSYSRGGRTTKQYF
>TRBV18|.|TRBJ2-3|once
TGTGCCAGCTCCCCGTGGGGGGCAGATACGCAGTATTTT
CASSPWGADTQYF
>TRBV5-8|.|TRBJ1-1|.
TGTGCCAGCAGACGGGCGGGCCTCCCCCTCACTGAAGCTTTCTTT
CASRRAGLPLTEAFF
>TRBV5-1|TRBD1|TRBJ2-2|.
TGCGCCAGCAGCCTTGGACAGGTCACCAGGGCCGGGGAGCTGTTTTTT
CASSLGQVTRAGELFF
>TRBV7-3|.|TRBJ1-1|.
TGTGCCAGCAGCCCCTTTATAGTAGCTTTCTTT
CASSPFIVAFF
>TRBV5-1|.|TRBJ1-2|.
TGCGCCAGCAGCTCCCTTTCAGGGAACTATGGCTACACCTTC
CASSSLSGNYGYTF
>TRBV5-1|.|TRBJ1-3|.
TGCGCCAGCAGCCCTATTTCAGGACAAGGGACTGGAAACACCATATATTTT
CASSPISGQGTGNTIYF
>TRBV2|.|TRBJ1-5|.
TGTGCCAGCAGTTTCGACAGCCCCAATCAGCCCCAGCATTTT
CASSFDSPNQPQHF
>TRBV6-6|TRBD1|TRBJ1-2|.
TGTGCCAGCAGCTTCCCGGGACAGGGAGACTATGGCTACACCTTC
CASSFPGQGDYGYTF
>TRBV6-5|.|TRBJ1-5|.
TGTGCCAGTAGACTGGGGCTGAGGACTAATCAGCCCCAGCATTTT
CASRLGLRTNQPQHF
>TRBV28|TRBD1|TRBJ1-5|.
TGTGCCAGCAGTGACAGGGGGCCTCGGAGCAATCAGCCCCAGCATTTT
CASSDRGPRSNQPQHF
>TRBV16|.|TRBJ2-7|.
TGTGCCAGCAGCCCACAAGCCGAATCCTACGAGCAGTACTTC
CASSPQAESYEQYF
>TRBV3-1/TRBV3-2|TRBD1|TRBJ1-6|.
TGTGCCAGCAGCCACCGGGACAGGAGGACTTCACCCCTCCACTTT
CASSHRDRRTSPLHF
>TRBV3-1/TRBV3-2|.|TRBJ1-6|few
TGTGCCAGCAGCTACGGGACGGGTAATTCACCCCTCCACTTT
CASSYGTGNSPLHF
>TRBV19|.|TRBJ1-5|.
TGTGCCAGTAGTATCGCCCGAATTCAGCCCCAGCATTTT
CASSIARIQPQHF
>TRBV19|TRBD1|TRBJ1-6|.
TGTGCCAGTAGTATGGGACAGGCGAGTTCACCCCTCCACTTT
CASSMGQASSPLHF
>TRBV4-3|.|TRBJ2-6|.
TGCGCCAGCAGCCAAGCAATTGGTGGGGCCAACGTCCTGACTTTC
CASSQAIGGANVLTF
>TRBV28|TRBD1|TRBJ2-7|.
TGTGCCAGCAACCAGGTAGGGACAGGGGGCCACGAGCAGTACTTC
CASNQVGTGGHEQYF
>TRBV28|.|TRBJ1-5|.
TGTGCCAGCAGTTTTAATAATCAGCCCCAGCATTTT
CASSFNNQPQHF
>TRBV7-2|.|TRBJ2-3|.
TGTGCCAGCAGCTTAGCAAGGGGAAGCACAGATACGCAGTATTTT
CASSLARGSTDTQYF
>TRBV15|TRBD1|TRBJ1-1|.
TGTGCCACCTCGACAGGGGGCGCCGTAGAAGCTTTCTTT
CATSTGGAVEAFF
>TRBV7-2|.|TRBJ1-5|.
TGTGCCAGCAGCTTGACGGTTTTAAGCAATCAGCCCCAGCATTTT
CASSLTVLSNQPQHF
>TRBV12-3/TRBV12-4|.|TRBJ1-1|.
TGTGCCAGCAGTTTGGTTGGGTCTGAAGCTTTCTTT
CASSLVGSEAFF
>TRBV19|.|TRBJ1-5|.
TGTGCCAGTACTACGGGTGTTGGGGGGAACCAGCCCCAGCATTTT
CASTTGVGGNQPQHF
>TRBV5-1|TRBD1|TRBJ1-2|.
TGCGCCAGCAGCTTGGAGGGACAGGGGTCTGGCTACACCTTC
CASSLEGQGSGYTF
>TRBV12-3/TRBV12-4|.|TRBJ1-1|.
TGTGCCAGCAGTCCCGACAGCAGTGAAGCTTTCTTT
CASSPDSSEAFF
>TRBV19|.|TRBJ1-3|.
TGTGCCAGTACTGAACAGGGACTCTCTGGAAACACCATATATTTT
CASTEQGLSGNTIYF
>TRBV18|.|TRBJ2-3|.
TGTGCCAGCTCACTATCTCGGAGAACGGGGGATAGCACAGATACGCAGTATTTT
CASSLSRRTGDSTDTQYF
>TRBV15|.|TRBJ1-1|few
TGTGCCACCAGCAGAGATCTTTTCAGTGAAGCTTTCTTT
CATSRDLFSEAFF
>TRBV5-1|.|TRBJ1-1|.
TGCGCCAGCAGCTCGGTAGCTGGGAACACTGAAGCTTTCTTT
CASSSVAGNTEAFF
>TRBV28|.|TRBJ1-1|.
TGTGCCAGCAGTTTTGGGGGCAGCAGGAACACTGAAGCTTTCTTT
CASSFGGSRNTEAFF
>TRBV5-1|TRBD1|TRBJ2-7|few
TGCGCCAGCAGCTTGGTCACAGGGGGCGCGAACGAGCAGTACTTC
CASSLVTGGANEQYF
>TRBV7-9|.|TRBJ2-3|.
TGTGCCAGCAGCCCTCGGCGGGCCTCCACAGATACGCAGTATTTT
CASSPRRASTDTQYF
>TRBV7-2|.|TRBJ1-5|.
TGTGCCAGCAGCTTACACAGACTACAGCCCCAGCATTTT
CASSLHRLQPQHF
>TRBV28|TRBD1|TRBJ2-7|.
TGTGCCAGCAGCCAAGGGACAGTACCCTACGAGCAGTACTTC
CASSQGTVPYEQYF
>TRBV6-1|TRBD1|TRBJ2-7|few
TGTGCCAGCAGTGAAGGACAGGGGGCGTTCTACGAGCAGTACTTC
CASSEGQGAFYEQYF
>TRBV3-1/TRBV3-2|.|TRBJ1-1|.
TGTGCCAGCAGCCGCGTTCCAGCTGAAGCTTTCTTT
CASSRVPAEAFF
>TRBV5-5|TRBD2|TRBJ2-1|.
TGTGCCAGCAGCTCCGCTAGCGGGCCCGCGAACAATGAGCAGTTCTTC
CASSSASGPANNEQFF
>TRBV3-1/TRBV3-2|TRBD2|TRBJ2-1|.
TGTGCCAGCAGCCGCAGCGGGGGGGTGTACAATGAGCAGTTCTTC
CASSRSGGVYNEQFF
>TRBV19|TRBD1|TRBJ1-5|.
TGTGCCAGTAGCGAGACAGGGTTTGTCAATCAGCCCCAGCATTTT
CASSETGFVNQPQHF
>TRBV3-1/TRBV3-2|.|TRBJ1-5|.
TGTGCCAGCAGCCAAGCAGGGTTCGGTCAGCCCCAGCATTTT
CASSQAGFGQPQHF
>TRBV5-1|.|TRBJ1-3|.
TGCGCCAGCAGACCCCCATCTGGAAACACCATATATTTT
CASRPPSGNTIYF
>TRBV6-5|.|TRBJ2-7|.
TGTGCCAGCAGTTACTCGCCGGCAGGGATTAACTACGAGCAGTACTTC
CASSYSPAGINYEQYF
>TRBV10-3|TRBD2|TRBJ2-3|.
TGTGCCATCAGTGAGTTAGCTAGCGGGGGCCTAGATACGCAGTATTTT
CAISELASGGLDTQYF
>TRBV19|.|TRBJ2-1|.
TGTGCCAGTAGTATATTTGCGGGAGAGCAGTTCTTC
CASSIFAGEQFF
>TRBV10-2|TRBD1|TRBJ1-6|.
TGCGCCAGCAGTGAAGACGACAGGGAGGGTTCACCCCTCCACTTT
CASSEDDREGSPLHF
>TRBV7-2|.|TRBJ1-2|.
TGTGCCAGCAGCCCAGCATACGACTATGGCTACACCTTC
CASSPAYDYGYTF
>TRBV28|TRBD1|TRBJ1-6|.
TGTGCCAGCAGCCCAGGGACAGGCCAATCTATCTCCTATAATTCACCCCTCCACTTT
CASSPGTGQSISYNSPLHF
>TRBV19|TRBD1|TRBJ1-5|.
TGTGCCAGTAGTATGACAGGGGGCTCGGTTCAGCCCCAGCATTTT
CASSMTGGSVQPQHF
>TRBV6-1|.|TRBJ1-3|.
TGTGCCAGCAGTGAAGGGACAGCCAACTCTGGAAACACCATATATTTT
CASSEGTANSGNTIYF
>TRBV7-2|TRBD1|TRBJ1-3|once
TGTGCCAGCAGCCCCTTCGGACAGGTTTCCGAGATTTCTGGAAACACCATATATTTT
CASSPFGQVSEISGNTIYF
>TRBV5-1|TRBD1|TRBJ2-2|.
TGCGCCAGCGGGACAGGGCAGAACACCGGGGAGCTGTTTTTT
CASGTGQNTGELFF
>TRBV6-2/TRBV6-3|TRBD1|TRBJ1-2|.
TGTGCCAGCAGTTACATCGGGACAGGGAACACCTATGGCTACACCTTC
CASSYIGTGNTYGYTF
>TRBV28|.|TRBJ1-6|once
TGTGCCAGCAGTTCCGGCCAGGGGAATAATTCACCCCTCCACTTT
CASSSGQGNNSPLHF